The T cell receptor (beta chain) under discussion was sequenced for a study of shared clonotypes between healthy human individuals. Genomic DNA per cell subset filled all wells of several immunoSEQ plates. TCRdb's table, derived via immunoSEQ multiplex PCR, lists solely in-frame clones and lacks some. The table includes 1,500,000 or so clones, about 98.5% detected once. Germline V gives CDR1 LNHNV, CDR2 YYDKDF (reference sequence). Deletions cut 1 base from V and 3 bases from J, with 7 bases between. The CDR3 extends over 15 amino acids. The sample comprised naive CD4+ T cells sorted from blood. Subset given: CD45RA+ positively selected. The TCR comes from a man aged 25-40 years in good health. J is TRBJ2-6 and V is TRBV15; maybe TRBD2 (5 bases). The chain's CDR3 is CATSRGGYGANVLTF. In nucleotides, the CDR3 is TGTGCCACCAGCAGAGGAGGGTATGGGGCCAACGTCCTGACTTTC.